This T cell receptor (beta chain) is drawn from a study of blood T cell repertoires in COVID-19. Trimming removed 5 bases at V and 5 bases at J, with 9 bases between. CDR3 length: 13 residues. CDR1 is KGHSH, CDR2 LQKENI, per germline. Authors' data handling: It was from reference gene primer amplification that nucleated cell counts were estimated. Assay used: immunoSEQ multiplex PCR; TCRdb lists only in-frame clones, some missing. V, J and clone size are taken as reported in that table, and D and trimming were inferred from the DNA itself. The sample contains over 85,000 clones, over 70% of which appear only once.

This chain connects TRBV18 to TRBJ2-2; D gene uncertain. The specimen sequenced was peripheral blood. The receptor's source is a man between 65 and 80 years old with acute or convalescent COVID-19. CDR3 coding DNA: TGTGCCAGCTCATCAGGAAGAACCGGGGAGCTGTTTTTT. This translates into CASSSGRTGELFF.